This T cell receptor (beta chain) stems from a study of T-cell reconstitution after alpha-beta-depleted transplantation in children (TCRdb year 2016). In terms of the full investigation: The study quantitatively tracked T-cell immune reconstitution after TCRalphabeta/CD19-depleted allogeneic hematopoietic cell transplantation in children using TCR repertoire profiling.

The sample's treatment or condition label is to be understood as: allogeneic hematopoietic cell transplantation with graft depleted of TCRalphabeta T cells and CD19 B cells. TCRalphabeta/CD19-depleted allogeneic hematopoietic cell grafts were given to the transplant recipients, all of whom were children. CDR3 length: 14 amino acids, cysteine to phenylalanine. Only the CDR3 part of the read is kept: 42 bases, read in frame from the first base. CDR1 and CDR2 (DFQATT, SNEGSKA) derive from the germline V gene (reference sequence). Clipping removes 7 bases from V and 5 bases from J, with 11 as the unmatched junction base count. With respect to this clonotype: The antigen this receptor binds is unknown. Nothing much larger sits one base from this clone, and base qualities are not available.

Study-level results and caveats: In some patients, the high TCRbeta diversity seen at day 60 was put down to recipient T cells and intrathymic progenitors that had survived conditioning. Hyperexpanded clone frequencies declined over subsequent months; after one year, T-cell counts and TCRbeta diversity were mostly attributed to newly produced T cells. The apparently early recovery of alphabetaT-cell counts about two months after transplant reportedly depended on only several hundred rapidly expanded clones that came from non-depleted graft cells.

Libraries came from PCR. TCRdb records Illumina HiSeq 2500 as the sequencer. Molecular barcoding was employed in the preparation of TCR libraries, with unique molecular identifiers being used to normalize TCRbeta repertoire quantification. The raw public reads went through TCRdb reprocessing: fastp at Q25, MiXCR clone calling, in-frame beta chains kept. Each entry is one CDR3 protein sequence, shown with its most common DNA and genes. Within this sample are 210,000 or so distinct CDR3 sequences, with roughly a tenth of them counted one time only. The ten largest clones represent roughly 28% of the sample.

Specimen: PBMCs, collected before TCRalphabeta/CD19-depleted stem cell transplant. Rearrangement joined TRBV20-1 to TRBJ1-1; TRBD1 lines up with 9 middle nucleotides. The source of this sequence is a child less than two years old with acute myeloid leukemia, due to receive a stem cell transplant. The CDR3 region reads CSVPDRGIVTEAFF. The sequenced DNA is TGCAGTGTTCCCGACAGGGGGATTGTGACTGAAGCTTTCTTT.